Sample share makes the clone carrying this T cell receptor beta chain medium-sized. The target antigen is unknown. Before use, CD3+ T cells rested overnight in serum-free medium. This specimen belongs to a study of T cell repertoires and leukemia-associated antigens. Across the whole study: Samples yielded 3.3 to 5.0 million effective reads each, 15 million to 20 million overall.

Study conclusions and caveats: V, J, VDJ and CDR3 counts did not differ significantly among groups. No direct test of specificity or function was done for expanded clones.

After removal of 5 bases from V and 3 bases from J, the junction contained 4 bases not matched to a gene. Germline assignment: CDR1 MNHEY and CDR2 SVGAGI. This CDR3 is built from 15 residues. TCRdb reprocessed the 5' RACE reads via MiXCR and lists one record per CDR3 protein. Among 14,000 or so distinct CDR3 sequences listed, less than 40% were seen once. The TCR comes from a female donor in good health. The sequenced sample consisted of CD3+ T cells sorted from blood and cultured. The chain couples TRBV6-5 to TRBJ2-1; 10 nucleotides agree with TRBD1. In DNA form, the CDR3 reads TGTGCCAGCAGTCCCGGGACAGGGGACTACAATGAGCAGTTCTTC. It encodes CASSPGTGDYNEQFF.